This T cell receptor (beta chain) came from a study of cytomegalovirus exposure and HLA in healthy donors. Study as a whole: Genotyping of roughly 400 donors showed that about 83% belonged to the Caucasian-associated ancestry cluster. Study-wide points: HLA-A and HLA-B allele assignments for most subjects were reportedly predicted accurately using TCR beta sequences. Associated with cytomegalovirus, according to the listing, were 170 or so TCR beta chains.

CDR3 size: 13 residues. CDR1 is MRHNA and CDR2 is SNTAGT in the germline V gene. V lost 3 bases and J 4 bases, leaving 7 bases between the germline ends. PCR involved 60 Vbeta and 13 Jbeta primers. The assay was immunoSEQ multiplex PCR, and TCRdb's table has in-frame clones only and misses some. The table lists around 96,000 clones, 80% of them singletons, with roughly 2% in the top ten. Of note for this clone: Its antigen is unidentified.

The source is a man younger than 30 in good health and CMV-seronegative. J is TRBJ2-1 and V is TRBV6-4; D is unclear. The sample taken for sequencing was PBMCs. CDR3 residues: CASSEGSYNEQFF. CDR3 in DNA: TGTGCCAGCAGTGAGGGCAGTTACAATGAGCAGTTCTTC.